The 20 T cell receptor beta chains in this list originate from one sample, sequenced in a study of identical twins. TCRdb itself ran the 5' RACE reads through MiXCR, one entry per CDR3 protein. The sample holds 540,000 or so distinct CDR3 sequences, 20% to 25% seen once. The sample was also linked to a second study, of yellow fever vaccine responses in identical twins.

Sample: CD4+ T cells sorted from blood. Source of these receptors: a young woman in good health.

This chain connects TRBV7-3 to TRBJ2-5; 7 bases align to TRBD1. With 4 bases clipped from V and 2 bases from J, the junction kept 4 bases outside the gene matches. Germline-derived CDR1 and CDR2 are SGHTA and FQGTGA. The CDR3 sequence is 14 residues long. The CDR3 DNA follows: TGTGCCAGCAGCTGGGGGACAGCACAAGAGACCCAGTACTTC. The encoded protein is CASSWGTAQETQYF.

This clonotype was picked up a small number of times. The chain employs TRBV12-3 or TRBV12-4 and TRBJ2-5; maybe TRBD2 (6 bases). V shed 6 bases and J shed 2 bases, with 19 bases lying between them. The CDR3 is made up of 16 amino acids. This CDR3 is CASSPMLGSGQETQYF. In DNA, the CDR3 is TGTGCCAGCAGCCCCATGCTTGGTAGCGGTCAAGAGACCCAGTACTTC.

The sample holds a few counts of this clonotype. The V gene is TRBV28, the J gene TRBJ1-1; D not certain. The V end lost 2 bases, the J end lost 4 bases, and 17 bases lay between the germline ends. Germline V lookup: CDR1 MDHEN, CDR2 SYDVKM. The CDR3 has 16 residues. The CDR3 sequence: CASSLIPSAGPTEAFF. The DNA of the CDR3 is TGTGCCAGCAGTTTAATTCCCAGTGCAGGACCCACTGAAGCTTTCTTT.

This chain connects TRBV20-1 to TRBJ1-1, with TRBD1 matching 8 bases. There are 14 residues in the CDR3. Germline values: CDR1 DFQATT, CDR2 SNEGSKA (reference sequence). Unmatched junction bases numbered 4, after V lost 2 bases and J lost 2 bases. CDR3 nucleotide sequence: TGCAGTGCTAGATTGGGACAGGTTAACACTGAAGCTTTCTTT. Its protein product is CSARLGQVNTEAFF.

This clonotype came up a few times. The rearrangement links TRBV5-1 to TRBJ2-5; 11 bases map to TRBD2. CDR3 length: 16 amino acids. Germline trimming cut 5 bases from V and 0 bases from J; bases unmatched to any gene: 6. Germline lookup yields CDR1 SGHRS and CDR2 YFSETQ. The CDR3 here is CASRWGLAEYQETQYF. The CDR3, as DNA: TGCGCCAGCAGGTGGGGACTAGCGGAATACCAAGAGACCCAGTACTTC. The full variable domain, completed using reference TRBV5-1 and TRBJ2-5, is KAGVTQTPRYLIKTRGQQVTLSCSPISGHRSVSWYQQTPGQGLQFLFEYFSETQRNKGNFPGRFSGRQFSNSRSEMNVSTLELGDSALYLCASRWGLAEYQETQYFGPGTRLLVL.

In this sample, this clonotype turned up many times. V is TRBV5-1 and J is TRBJ2-1, with 8 nucleotides matching TRBD2. With V trimmed by 2 bases and J by 5 bases, 3 bases remained unmatched. This CDR3 comprises 14 residues. CDR1 is SGHRS and CDR2 is YFSETQ in the germline V gene. This chain's CDR3 is CASSLQLADNEQFF. In nucleotides, the CDR3 is TGCGCCAGCAGCTTACAACTAGCGGACAATGAGCAGTTCTTC.

CDR3 nucleotides: TGTGCCAGCAGCCCAGGACAGACTTCGTATGGCTACACCTTC. Its protein is CASSPGQTSYGYTF. V and J are TRBV3-1 and TRBJ1-2, with D possibly being TRBD1 (6 bases). The germline gives CDR1 LGHDT, CDR2 YNNKEL (reference sequence). The CDR3 has 14 amino acids. V lost 4 bases to trimming and J lost 5 bases, with 14 bases between them.

The V and J genes are TRBV20-1 and TRBJ1-1; D unclear. Trimming shortened V by 2 bases and J by 1 base, and 8 bases separated the two germline ends. Germline CDR1 DFQATT, CDR2 SNEGSKA (reference sequence). This CDR3 comprises 13 residues. The CDR3 DNA reads as TGCAGTGCTAGAACCCCGGGGAACACTGAAGCTTTCTTT. Its protein is CSARTPGNTEAFF.

There are a few counts of this clonotype. The V and J genes are TRBV4-1 and TRBJ2-1; the match to TRBD2 covers 7 bases. V dropped 1 base and J dropped 12; count of bases not matched to a gene: 0. CDR1 is MGHRA and CDR2 is YSYEKL in the germline V gene. This CDR3 is built from 11 residues. The chain's CDR3 is CASSQGTRQFF. The CDR3 nucleotides read TGCGCCAGCAGCCAAGGGACTAGGCAGTTCTTC.

There are a few counts of this clonotype. This chain links TRBV11-2 with TRBJ2-7; 7 bases map to TRBD1. V shed 7 bases, J shed 6 bases, and the junction held 12 bases outside the gene matches. The V gene's germline CDR1 is SGHAT and CDR2 FQNNGV. The CDR3 is made up of 14 amino acids. DNA of the CDR3: TGTGCCAGCACCCCAAACAGGGGATATGGCGAGCAGTACGTC. This encodes CASTPNRGYGEQYV.

The chain joins TRBV6-1 to TRBJ2-2; D may be TRBD1 (6 bases). The V end was cut by 6 bases, the J end by 10 bases, with 21 bases between. CDR1 and CDR2 from the germline V gene are MNHNS and SASEGT. The CDR3 runs 15 residues. CDR3 DNA: TGTGCCAGCAGAGTACCTGGGACACGACCGGTGGAGCTGTTTTTT. It yields the protein CASRVPGTRPVELFF.

The chain uses TRBV10-3 and TRBJ2-3; D remains unclear. The V gene lost 10 bases and the J gene lost 0 bases, with 11 bases spanning the gap. The germline gives CDR1 ENHRY, CDR2 SYGVKD. The CDR3 length is 13 residues. The CDR3 region is CATFSVSTDTQYF. The CDR3 DNA reads as TGTGCCACTTTTTCCGTCAGCACAGATACGCAGTATTTT.

This clonotype appeared a few times. The chain uses TRBV29-1 and TRBJ2-7, with D unresolved. Trimming pared 3 bases from V and 0 bases from J, leaving 15 bases between. The germline gives CDR1 SQVTM, CDR2 ANQGSEA. The CDR3 totals 15 residues. The CDR3 is CSVEGFGRSSYEQYF. DNA for the CDR3: TGCAGCGTTGAGGGTTTTGGCCGAAGCTCCTACGAGCAGTACTTC.

This rearrangement joins TRBV3-1 to TRBJ2-3, with 9 bases that match TRBD1. This CDR3 contains 12 residues. Germline CDR1 LGHDT, CDR2 YNNKEL (reference sequence). V was clipped by 3 bases and J by 11 bases; unmatched bases: 3. The CDR3, as DNA: TGTGCCAGCAGCCATGGACAGGGGATGCAGTATTTT. Protein product: CASSHGQGMQYF.

The chain employs TRBV10-3 and TRBJ2-2; 13 bases are a match to TRBD2. Germline loops: CDR1 ENHRY, CDR2 SYGVKD. The CDR3 length is 17 residues. Losses at the gene ends were 6 bases for V and 0 bases for J; bases not matched to a gene: 4. CDR3 DNA sequence: TGTGCCATCAGCCCGGGACTAGCGGGGACGAACACCGGGGAGCTGTTTTTT. It translates to CAISPGLAGTNTGELFF.

This clonotype was seen a handful of times. The chain recombines TRBV10-3 with TRBJ2-7; possibly TRBD2 for D (7 bases). Germline assignment: CDR1 ENHRY and CDR2 SYGVKD. The CDR3 is 12 amino acids. V gave up 6 bases and J gave up 6 bases, with 12 bases separating them. In nucleotides, the CDR3 is TGTGCCATCAGCCCCGGGGGGCTCGAGCAGTACTTC. Translated: CAISPGGLEQYF.

V usage is TRBV19 and J usage is TRBJ1-1, with a weak D call TRBD1 (5 bases). CDR1 and CDR2 from the germline V gene are LNHDA and SQIVND (reference sequence). CDR3 length equals 11 residues. The V end was cut by 8 bases, the J end by 2 bases, with 6 bases between. The DNA of the CDR3 is TGTGCCAGTCAGGGAAACACTGAAGCTTTCTTT. This translates into CASQGNTEAFF. The whole variable domain, filled in from reference TRBV19 and TRBJ1-1, reads DGGITQSPKYLFRKEGQNVTLSCEQNLNHDAMYWYRQDPGQGLRLIYYSQIVNDFQKGDIAEGYSVSREKKESFPLTVTSAQKNPTAFYLCASQGNTEAFFGQGTRLTVV.

This clonotype was picked up one time. The rearrangement links TRBV3-1 to TRBJ2-1; perhaps TRBD2 as D (6 bases). The germline V and J ends were trimmed by 2 bases and 0 bases, with 14 bases remaining between them. Germline-derived CDR1 and CDR2 are LGHDT and YNNKEL (reference sequence). The CDR3 consists of 17 residues. Here the CDR3 DNA reads TGTGCCAGCAGCCAACGTGCGGGGCAAAGCTCCTACAATGAGCAGTTCTTC. Protein: CASSQRAGQSSYNEQFF.

This clonotype was recorded a few times. This chain joins TRBV20-1 and TRBJ2-3; 7 bases match TRBD1. The CDR3 is made up of 14 amino acids. Unmatched junction bases numbered 5, after V lost 4 bases and J lost 1 base. Germline lookup yields CDR1 DFQATT and CDR2 SNEGSKA (reference sequence). The CDR3 reads CSANRDRGTDTQYF. The CDR3 DNA follows: TGCAGTGCTAACCGGGACAGAGGCACAGATACGCAGTATTTT.

The chain joins TRBV3-1 to TRBJ1-1; possibly TRBD1 for D (5 bases). The CDR3 spans 13 residues. Germline-derived CDR1 and CDR2 are LGHDT and YNNKEL (reference sequence). Trimming pared 3 bases from V and 5 bases from J, leaving 10 bases between. CDR3 loop: CASSQRGATEAFF. In nucleotides, the CDR3 is TGTGCCAGCAGCCAGAGGGGTGCGACTGAAGCTTTCTTT.